This TCR beta chain was recovered during a study of blood T cell repertoires in COVID-19. Across the whole study: COVID-19 samples, acute and convalescent, were from the United States, Italy and Spain. PBMCs, B-cell-depleted T cells, or T cells were the source of the cDNA or gDNA that made up the material.

The CDR3 extends over 13 amino acids. Original handling: Amplifying reference gene primers gave estimates of nucleated cell counts. Data came from immunoSEQ multiplex PCR; TCRdb stores just in-frame clones and leaves some out. The DNA was the basis for D and trimming; V, J and clone size are from that table. The sample lists under 300,000 clones, about 85% occurring once. This rearrangement joins TRBV21-1 to TRBJ2-7; the table's TRBD1 call for D was not verified on the DNA. TRBV21-1 is flagged as a pseudogene. This TCR was recovered from a man younger than 40 who had recovered from COVID-19. Sample: peripheral blood. As DNA, the CDR3 is TGTGCCAGCAGCTACAGTTCCACCTACGAGCAGTACGTC. Its protein product is CASSYSSTYEQYV.